These T cell receptor beta chains were read from a single sample in a study of cytomegalovirus exposure and HLA in healthy donors. Libraries were prepared by immunoSEQ multiplex PCR; TCRdb keeps only in-frame clonotypes and omits some of them. The data contain 200,000 to 250,000 clones, 70% to 85% of them seen just once; the ten biggest clones take up approximately 2.6%. The source material was PBMCs. Receptor source: an older woman in good health and CMV-seropositive. CDR3s include the opening cysteine and the closing phenylalanine or tryptophan. D genes are given only for firm matches. Clone sizes are given selectively: once, few, many, or a class where the clone is expanded.

j_call | v_call | clone_size | d_call | cdr3_nt | cdr3_aa
TRBJ1-1 | TRBV6-5 | - | - | TGTGCCAGCAGTTACGGGCAGGGATGGAACACTGAAGCTTTCTTT | CASSYGQGWNTEAFF
TRBJ1-5 | TRBV7-9 | - | - | TGTGCCAGCAGCCGAGAAGCCTCCAATCAGCCCCAGCATTTT | CASSREASNQPQHF
TRBJ2-1 | TRBV9 | - | TRBD2 | TGTGCCAGCAGCCTACTAGCGTACAGCTCCTACAATGAGCAGTTCTTC | CASSLLAYSSYNEQFF
TRBJ2-2 | TRBV18 | - | - | TGTGCCAGCTCACCAGTTGCAGGGTTGACCGGGGAGCTGTTTTTT | CASSPVAGLTGELFF
TRBJ2-3 | TRBV6-1 | - | TRBD1 | TGTGCCAGCAGTGAACAGGGGGCCGGCACAGATACGCAGTATTTT | CASSEQGAGTDTQYF
TRBJ2-1 | TRBV15 | - | TRBD2 | TGTGCCACCAGCAGAGATTCCCCCCCAGCGGGAGAAGAGTTCTTC | CATSRDSPPAGEEFF
TRBJ1-1 | TRBV18 | - | TRBD1 | TGTGCCAGCTCACCGTGGGACAGGGCTGAAGCTTTCTTT | CASSPWDRAEAFF
TRBJ2-7 | TRBV7-2 | - | - | TGTGCCAGCAGTCCGGCCGGGACTGCAGGCTACGAGCAGTACTTC | CASSPAGTAGYEQYF
TRBJ2-7 | TRBV30 | - | TRBD2 | TGTGCCTGGAGACCGAGCGGGAGGCGCGAGCAGTACTTC | CAWRPSGRREQYF
TRBJ2-5 | TRBV7-3 | - | TRBD2 | TGTGCCAGCAGCCAATATAGCGGGGGAACAGAGACCCAGTACTTC | CASSQYSGGTETQYF
TRBJ2-7 | TRBV7-8 | - | TRBD2 | TGTGCCAGCAGCCTTGAGCGGGATTACTCCTACGAGCAGTACTTC | CASSLERDYSYEQYF
TRBJ2-7 | TRBV18 | - | TRBD1 | TGTGCCAGCTCACCGGGACAGGGGAATTCCTACGAGCAGTACTTC | CASSPGQGNSYEQYF
TRBJ1-6 | TRBV5-1 | - | - | TGCGCCAGCAGCCTGAACAGGGAGTCCCTCCACTTT | CASSLNRESLHF
TRBJ2-3 | TRBV15 | once | TRBD1 | TGTGCCACCAGCAGAGAATCGGGACAGGGTTTCGCAGATACGCAGTATTTT | CATSRESGQGFADTQYF
TRBJ2-1 | TRBV7-6 | - | TRBD2 | TGTGCCAGCAGCTTTAGACTAGCGGGGGGGCCCCTAACCTACAATGAGCAGTTCTTC | CASSFRLAGGPLTYNEQFF
TRBJ1-1 | TRBV30 | - | - | TGTGCCTGGAAGGACACCAACACTGAAGCTTTCTTT | CAWKDTNTEAFF
TRBJ2-7 | TRBV23-1 | - | - | TGCGCCAGCAGCTTTTCTGGAGGGAGGCCCTTAGGACCCGAGCAGTACTTC | CASSFSGGRPLGPEQYF
TRBJ1-2 | TRBV20-1 | - | - | TGCAGTGCAAGGACTGACTATGGCTACACCTTC | CSARTDYGYTF
TRBJ1-1 | TRBV5-1 | - | - | TGCGCCAGCAGCTTGGAGGGGGGGAGGGGCACTGAAGCTTTCTTT | CASSLEGGRGTEAFF
TRBJ1-1 | TRBV5-1 | - | TRBD1 | TGCGCCAGCAGCACGCTAGATCCGGGACAGGGTGACTCTGAAGCTTTCTTT | CASSTLDPGQGDSEAFF